The 7 T cell receptor beta chains reported below all come from one sample, sequenced in a study of early stage breast cancer tumors. This table comes from immunoSEQ multiplex PCR, and its TCRdb copy is limited to in-frame clones, with some not included. The data show 3,300 or so clones, with roughly 60% seen just once and 16% held by the top ten. Sequences were obtained from breast tumor tissue. Every receptor here comes from a person in their forties with breast cancer.

This clone was picked up a small number of times. The genes are TRBV7-9 and TRBJ2-5; no clear D. Trimming took off 5 bases at V and 1 base at J, with 5 bases between the two ends. Per the germline V gene, CDR1 is SEHNR and CDR2 is FQNEAQ (reference sequence). This CDR3 is built from 12 residues. The CDR3 DNA is TGTGCCAGCAGCCCCTTCCAAGAGACCCAGTACTTC. This encodes CASSPFQETQYF.

The chain carries TRBV5-6 and TRBJ2-3; D tentatively fits TRBD1 or TRBD2 (5 bases each). The CDR3 has 15 amino acids. Trimming removed 1 base from V and 3 bases from J, with 12 bases in between. Germline-derived CDR1 and CDR2 are SGHDT and YYEEEE. CDR3 residues: CASSLWGRRTDTQYF. The CDR3 nucleotides are TGTGCCAGCAGCTTGTGGGGACGTAGAACAGATACGCAGTATTTT.

The rearrangement links TRBV7-2 to TRBJ2-2; 8 nucleotides line up with TRBD2. V lost 7 bases, J lost 5 bases, and 12 bases stayed unmatched. The CDR3 contains 16 residues. Germline values: CDR1 SGHTA, CDR2 FQGNSA. The CDR3 DNA sequence: TGTGCCAGCAACCCCGCTGGAGCGGGAGTAACCGGGGAGCTGTTTTTT. Its protein is CASNPAGAGVTGELFF.

This clone came up a few times. This sequence joins TRBV2 and TRBJ2-7, with 7 bases aligning to TRBD1. In germline, CDR1 is SNHLY, CDR2 FYNNEI. Unmatched junction bases numbered 4, after V lost 3 bases and J lost 2 bases. The CDR3 totals 14 residues. The CDR3 DNA follows: TGTGCCAGCAGTGATTGGGACAGAGCCTACGAGCAGTACTTC. Encoded protein: CASSDWDRAYEQYF.

CDR3: CASRGGGRETQYF. The CDR3 DNA sequence: TGTGCCAGCCGGGGAGGGGGCCGGGAGACCCAGTACTTC. The chain has TRBV7-8 and TRBJ2-5; either TRBD1 or TRBD2 may fit D (7 bases each). Germline V lookup: CDR1 SGHVS, CDR2 FQNEAQ. Trimming stripped 8 bases from V and 5 bases from J, with 15 bases between. CDR3 length: 13 amino acids.

This chain links TRBV5-1 with TRBJ2-4, with D tentatively TRBD1 or TRBD2 (6 bases each). The germline CDR1 and CDR2 sequences are SGHRS and YFSETQ. The CDR3 contains 16 residues. Trimming cost V 2 bases and J 2 bases, with 14 bases left between them. CDR3 sequence reads: CASSFSGAGTKNIQYF. DNA for the CDR3: TGCGCCAGCAGCTTTTCGGGGGCAGGGACCAAAAACATTCAGTACTTC. Based on the CDR3 plus reference TRBV5-1 and TRBJ2-4, the full variable domain is KAGVTQTPRYLIKTRGQQVTLSCSPISGHRSVSWYQQTPGQGLQFLFEYFSETQRNKGNFPGRFSGRQFSNSRSEMNVSTLELGDSALYLCASSFSGAGTKNIQYFGAGTRLSVL.

V gene TRBV10-2 combines with J gene TRBJ2-2, with D possibly being TRBD1 or TRBD2 (6 bases each). From germline, CDR1 is WSHSY and CDR2 SAAADI. Trimming took off 3 bases at V and 8 bases at J, with 16 bases between the two ends. This CDR3 contains 15 residues. The CDR3 reads CASSEILAQGGELFF. The CDR3 nucleotides read TGCGCCAGCAGTGAAATACTAGCCCAGGGGGGGGAGCTGTTTTTT.